A selection of T cell receptor beta chains follows, all from one sample in a study of cytomegalovirus exposure and HLA in healthy donors. The repertoire was sequenced with immunoSEQ multiplex PCR; TCRdb's copy has only in-frame clones and lacks some. The data hold about 18,000 clones, with under 80% observed a single time. The sample consisted of PBMCs. Receptor source: a man between 18 and 35 years old in good health and CMV-seronegative. Each CDR3 is given with its conserved first and last residue. A D gene is named only where the DNA matches it firmly. The listing skips clone size in some rows; elsewhere it reads once, few, many or a size class.

clone size: .; V gene: TRBV28; J gene: TRBJ2-7; D gene: TRBD1; CDR3 DNA: TGTGCCAGCAGTGGGTTCGGGACAGGCTCCTACGAGCAGTACTTC; CDR3 protein: CASSGFGTGSYEQYF
clone size: .; V gene: TRBV5-6; J gene: TRBJ2-5; D gene: TRBD2; CDR3 DNA: TGTGCCAGCTGTGTACTAGCGTTTGGAGAGACCCAGTACTTC; CDR3 protein: CASCVLAFGETQYF
clone size: .; V gene: TRBV6-5; J gene: TRBJ2-5; D gene: .; CDR3 DNA: TGTGCCAGCAGTTACCAGGTGGGAGAGACCCAGTACTTC; CDR3 protein: CASSYQVGETQYF
clone size: few; V gene: TRBV6-5; J gene: TRBJ1-1; D gene: .; CDR3 DNA: TGTGCCAGCAGGAGTGAGCCTGAGGTCGCTGAAGCTTTCTTT; CDR3 protein: CASRSEPEVAEAFF
clone size: .; V gene: TRBV6-1; J gene: TRBJ2-7; D gene: .; CDR3 DNA: TGTGCCAGCCTATTGAGTGAGGGCTACGAGCAGTACTTC; CDR3 protein: CASLLSEGYEQYF
clone size: once; V gene: TRBV5-1; J gene: TRBJ1-2; D gene: .; CDR3 DNA: TGCGCCAGCATAGGGAGCCGGGCGGAAGGCTACACCTTC; CDR3 protein: CASIGSRAEGYTF
clone size: few; V gene: TRBV6-1; J gene: TRBJ1-1; D gene: .; CDR3 DNA: TGTGCCAGCAGTGTAATCGCGTACACTGAAGCTTTCTTT; CDR3 protein: CASSVIAYTEAFF
clone size: few; V gene: TRBV29-1; J gene: TRBJ2-5; D gene: .; CDR3 DNA: TGCAGCGTTGCCAGGAAGGGGGAGACCCAGTACTTC; CDR3 protein: CSVARKGETQYF
clone size: .; V gene: TRBV6-1; J gene: TRBJ2-3; D gene: TRBD2; CDR3 DNA: TGTGCCAGCAGTGGACTAGCGGGAGCGGGCACAGATACGCAGTATTTT; CDR3 protein: CASSGLAGAGTDTQYF
clone size: .; V gene: TRBV9; J gene: TRBJ2-5; D gene: .; CDR3 DNA: TGTGCCAGCAGCGTAGGCGGGGTATACCAAGAGACCCAGTACTTC; CDR3 protein: CASSVGGVYQETQYF
clone size: few; V gene: TRBV6-1; J gene: TRBJ1-5; D gene: TRBD1; CDR3 DNA: TGTGCCAGCAGTGAACGACAGGGGGGCAATCAGCCCCAGCATTTT; CDR3 protein: CASSERQGGNQPQHF
clone size: .; V gene: TRBV5-1; J gene: TRBJ2-7; D gene: TRBD1; CDR3 DNA: TGCGCCAGCAGCTGGGACAGGCGTGGCTACGAGCAGTACTTC; CDR3 protein: CASSWDRRGYEQYF
clone size: .; V gene: TRBV7-9; J gene: TRBJ2-7; D gene: .; CDR3 DNA: TGTGCCAGCAACCAACGGGGGAACTCCTACGAGCAGTACTTC; CDR3 protein: CASNQRGNSYEQYF
clone size: .; V gene: TRBV5-6; J gene: TRBJ2-7; D gene: TRBD1; CDR3 DNA: TGTGCCAGCAGCTGGGACAGGGCAGACTCCGAGCAGTACTTC; CDR3 protein: CASSWDRADSEQYF
clone size: .; V gene: TRBV6-5; J gene: TRBJ1-5; D gene: TRBD1; CDR3 DNA: TGTGCCAGCAGGGGACAGGGCGGTCAGCCCCAGCATTTT; CDR3 protein: CASRGQGGQPQHF
clone size: .; V gene: TRBV27; J gene: TRBJ1-2; D gene: TRBD1; CDR3 DNA: TGTGCCAGCAGTTCCCTCGGGACAGGGGCAGGCTACACCTTC; CDR3 protein: CASSSLGTGAGYTF
clone size: .; V gene: TRBV6-1; J gene: TRBJ2-7; D gene: TRBD2; CDR3 DNA: TGTGCCAGCAGTCAGGGAGGGGAACAGTACTTC; CDR3 protein: CASSQGGEQYF
clone size: .; V gene: TRBV6-5; J gene: TRBJ1-1; D gene: .; CDR3 DNA: TGTGCCAGCAGTCAGGCAGGGCGTTCTGAAGCTTTCTTT; CDR3 protein: CASSQAGRSEAFF
clone size: .; V gene: TRBV2; J gene: TRBJ1-1; D gene: TRBD1; CDR3 DNA: TGTGCCAGCAGTGAAGGGGCGACAGGGTTGGGCACTGAAGCTTTCTTT; CDR3 protein: CASSEGATGLGTEAFF
clone size: .; V gene: TRBV11-2; J gene: TRBJ2-7; D gene: .; CDR3 DNA: TGTGCCAGCAGCTTGGGCGGGTATACCTCCTACGAGCAGTACTTC; CDR3 protein: CASSLGGYTSYEQYF
clone size: .; V gene: TRBV6-5; J gene: TRBJ1-1; D gene: TRBD1; CDR3 DNA: TGTGCCAGCAGTTACGAAACAGGGGGGACTGAAGCTTTCTTT; CDR3 protein: CASSYETGGTEAFF
clone size: .; V gene: TRBV2; J gene: TRBJ1-1; D gene: .; CDR3 DNA: TGTGCCAGCATTCTCGAGGGGAACACTGAAGCTTTCTTT; CDR3 protein: CASILEGNTEAFF
clone size: .; V gene: TRBV7-2; J gene: TRBJ2-3; D gene: TRBD1; CDR3 DNA: TGTGCCAGCAGCCAGGGGACAGCTAGCACAGATACGCAGTATTTT; CDR3 protein: CASSQGTASTDTQYF
clone size: .; V gene: TRBV7-8; J gene: TRBJ1-1; D gene: .; CDR3 DNA: TGTGCCAGCAGCCCCGAGCAATCGTCCACTGAAGCTTTCTTT; CDR3 protein: CASSPEQSSTEAFF
clone size: .; V gene: TRBV7-9; J gene: TRBJ1-3; D gene: .; CDR3 DNA: TGTGCCAGCAGCGGACTAGCTGGAAACACCATATATTTT; CDR3 protein: CASSGLAGNTIYF
clone size: few; V gene: TRBV6-1; J gene: TRBJ1-5; D gene: .; CDR3 DNA: TGTGCCAGCAGTGAAGTTAGGCCCCAGCATTTT; CDR3 protein: CASSEVRPQHF
clone size: once; V gene: TRBV2; J gene: TRBJ1-1; D gene: .; CDR3 DNA: TGTGCCAGCAGCCAGTGGCGGGGCGAAAACACTGAAGCTTTCTTT; CDR3 protein: CASSQWRGENTEAFF
clone size: few; V gene: TRBV4-1; J gene: TRBJ2-1; D gene: .; CDR3 DNA: TGCGCCAGCAGTCACAGACTAGTAGAGGCCAATGAGCAGTTCTTC; CDR3 protein: CASSHRLVEANEQFF
clone size: .; V gene: TRBV5-4; J gene: TRBJ2-1; D gene: .; CDR3 DNA: TGTGCCAGCAGCTTGGACAGTAGCTCCTACAATGAGCAGTTCTTC; CDR3 protein: CASSLDSSSYNEQFF
clone size: .; V gene: TRBV30; J gene: TRBJ1-1; D gene: TRBD1; CDR3 DNA: TGTGCCGGTGACCGGGACAGTTTCACTGAAGCTTTCTTT; CDR3 protein: CAGDRDSFTEAFF
clone size: .; V gene: TRBV29-1; J gene: TRBJ2-7; D gene: TRBD1; CDR3 DNA: TGCAGCGTTGTAATTCCACTGCACAGGGGGCCCTACGAGCAGTACTTC; CDR3 protein: CSVVIPLHRGPYEQYF
clone size: .; V gene: TRBV2; J gene: TRBJ2-1; D gene: .; CDR3 DNA: TGTGCCAGCAGGCCCCTAACTGGAGCGGGTTCTGCTTACAATGAGCAGTTCTTC; CDR3 protein: CASRPLTGAGSAYNEQFF
clone size: once; V gene: TRBV7-9; J gene: TRBJ2-5; D gene: .; CDR3 DNA: TGTGCCAGCAGTCATTCAACCCGCGGCGAGACCCAGTACTTC; CDR3 protein: CASSHSTRGETQYF
clone size: .; V gene: TRBV29-1; J gene: TRBJ2-1; D gene: .; CDR3 DNA: TGCAGCGTTGGACACACGCTTGAGCAGTTCTTC; CDR3 protein: CSVGHTLEQFF
clone size: .; V gene: TRBV5-4; J gene: TRBJ2-7; D gene: TRBD2; CDR3 DNA: TGTGCCAGCAGCTTGGATCTAGCGGGGCCCCACTACGAGCAGTACTTC; CDR3 protein: CASSLDLAGPHYEQYF
clone size: .; V gene: TRBV30; J gene: TRBJ1-1; D gene: TRBD1; CDR3 DNA: TGTGCCTGGAGTGGAGCACAGGGGGACACTGAAGCTTTCTTT; CDR3 protein: CAWSGAQGDTEAFF
clone size: once; V gene: TRBV30; J gene: TRBJ2-1; D gene: .; CDR3 DNA: TGTGCCTGGAGTACTAGCAATGAGCAGTTCTTC; CDR3 protein: CAWSTSNEQFF
clone size: .; V gene: TRBV30; J gene: TRBJ2-3; D gene: .; CDR3 DNA: TGTGCCTGGAGCGATAGGGGTCCGCAGTATTTT; CDR3 protein: CAWSDRGPQYF
clone size: .; V gene: TRBV4-1; J gene: TRBJ1-2; D gene: .; CDR3 DNA: TGCGCCAGCAGCCAAGGGAGAGGGCTGTATGGCTACACCTTC; CDR3 protein: CASSQGRGLYGYTF
clone size: .; V gene: TRBV5-1; J gene: TRBJ2-6; D gene: .; CDR3 DNA: TGCGCCAGCAGCTTCGTGCTATCTGGGGCCAACGTCCTGACTTTC; CDR3 protein: CASSFVLSGANVLTF
clone size: once; V gene: TRBV6-6; J gene: TRBJ2-3; D gene: .; CDR3 DNA: TGTGCCAGCACACCGGACAGCCACCCAACAAGTGGGCAGTATTTT; CDR3 protein: CASTPDSHPTSGQYF
clone size: .; V gene: TRBV6-5; J gene: TRBJ1-2; D gene: .; CDR3 DNA: TGTGCCAGCAGTTACGGGGGGGACTATGGCTACACCTTC; CDR3 protein: CASSYGGDYGYTF
clone size: .; V gene: TRBV4-1; J gene: TRBJ1-1; D gene: .; CDR3 DNA: TGCGCCAGCAGCCAACCGGGGTCAAACACTGAAGCTTTCTTT; CDR3 protein: CASSQPGSNTEAFF
clone size: .; V gene: TRBV7-9; J gene: TRBJ1-1; D gene: TRBD1; CDR3 DNA: TGTGCCAGCAGCTCGAACAGGGGAGGAACTGAAGCTTTCTTT; CDR3 protein: CASSSNRGGTEAFF
clone size: .; V gene: TRBV4-3; J gene: TRBJ1-1; D gene: .; CDR3 DNA: TGCGCCAGCAGCCAAGGCAGGGTAGGGAACACTGAAGCTTTCTTT; CDR3 protein: CASSQGRVGNTEAFF
clone size: .; V gene: TRBV30; J gene: TRBJ2-2; D gene: .; CDR3 DNA: TGTGCCTGGAGTGAGCTGACGAACACCGGGGAGCTGTTTTTT; CDR3 protein: CAWSELTNTGELFF
clone size: .; V gene: TRBV9; J gene: TRBJ1-2; D gene: .; CDR3 DNA: TGTGCCAGCAGCCCGGGGGGCGGGGGCTACACCTTC; CDR3 protein: CASSPGGGGYTF